These 17 T cell receptor beta chains were all obtained from the same sample, sequenced in a study of T cells in women clearing cervical HPV infection. Generated by immunoSEQ multiplex PCR, the TCRdb table keeps only in-frame clones and is missing some. The specimen's table records 40,000 to 55,000 clones. The sequenced sample consisted of blood buffy coat. The receptors shown here come from a woman between 18 and 70 years old with a cervical HPV16 infection that either progressed to CIN3+ or cleared (not recorded which).

Note on this clone: The read is 3 residues too short to cover the CDR3 end, so that end is filled in from the germline J gene. The V call is TRBV10-3, the J call TRBJ2-2, with D possibly TRBD2 on 6 matching bases. The CDR3 covers 14 residues. Germline V gene sequence: CDR1 ENHRY, CDR2 SYGVKD. Partial CDR3 DNA: TGTGCCATCAGTGAGTCAGGGACTGCTGAAAAG. It codes for CAISESGTAEK. Given in full, the CDR3 is CAISESGTAEKLFF.

Comment on this clone: The missing CDR3 end, 3 residues past where the read stops, is filled in from the germline J gene. V is TRBV2 and J is TRBJ1-6; D may be TRBD1 (5 bases). The V gene's germline CDR1 is SNHLY and CDR2 FYNNEI. CDR3 length equals 15 residues. Trimming left V 4 bases short and J 7 bases short, with 14 bases between. The CDR3 is CASSADTLINSPLHF. CDR3 DNA, as far as it was read: TGTGCCAGCAGTGCGGACACCTTAATCAATTCACCC.

The sequenced part of the CDR3 DNA is TGTGCCAGTAGTATAGCCGGACAGGGCGTTGGCTATGGC. It yields the protein CASSIAGQGVGYG. The full-length CDR3 reads as CASSIAGQGVGYGYTF. V usage is TRBV19 and J usage is TRBJ1-2; TRBD1 aligns across 8 bases. The CDR3 goes on 3 residues after the read ends, and that part is filled in from the germline J gene. V lost 1 base, J lost 4 bases, and 8 bases stayed unmatched. This CDR3 comprises 16 residues. CDR1 LNHDA and CDR2 SQIVND come from the germline V gene (reference sequence).

On this clone: The CDR3 is cut off 3 residues early in the read; its end comes from the germline J gene. V gene TRBV7-2 combines with J gene TRBJ1-5, with 7 nucleotides matching TRBD1. The V gene's germline CDR1 is SGHTA and CDR2 FQGNSA. The CDR3 contains 13 residues. The junction had 4 bases not matched to a gene; V was cut back by 8 bases and J by 3 bases. CDR3 DNA, as far as it was read: TGTGCCAGCCGGGGACAGTCCAATCAGCCC. Protein sequence: CASRGQSNQP. Given in full, the CDR3 is CASRGQSNQPQHF. Complete variable domain (other parts from reference TRBV7-2 and TRBJ1-5): GAGVSQSPSNKVTEKGKDVELRCDPISGHTALYWYRQSLGQGLEFLIYFQGNSAPDKSGLPSDRFSAERTGGSVSTLTIQRTQQEDSAVYLCASRGQSNQPQHFGDGTRLSIL.

Concerning this clone itself: The missing CDR3 end, 3 residues past where the read stops, is filled in from the germline J gene. The V gene is TRBV7-3, the J gene TRBJ1-4, with D possibly TRBD1 on 5 matching bases. V was cut by 3 bases and J by 3 bases, with 5 bases left in between. This CDR3 has 13 residues. Germline V lookup: CDR1 SGHTA, CDR2 FQGTGA. The CDR3 reads CASSLTANEKLFF. The CDR3 bases that were read are TGTGCCAGCAGCTTGACAGCTAATGAAAAA.

CDR3 bases read: TGTGCCAGCAGCCTGGGACAGTCCTACGAG. Residues: CASSLGQSYE. The CDR3, in full, reads CASSLGQSYEQYF. The chain employs TRBV28 and TRBJ2-7; the match to TRBD1 covers 7 bases. The read ends 3 residues before the CDR3 terminus; that terminus is restored from the germline J gene. Germline V gene sequence: CDR1 MDHEN, CDR2 SYDVKM. The CDR3 spans 13 residues. V lost 6 bases, J lost 1 base, and 3 bases stayed unmatched. Combining the CDR3 with reference TRBV28 and TRBJ2-7 gives the whole variable domain DVKVTQSSRYLVKRTGEKVFLECVQDMDHENMFWYRQDPGLGLRLIYFSYDVKMKEKGDIPEGYSVSREKKERFSLILESASTNQTSMYLCASSLGQSYEQYFGPGTRLTVT.

Note on this clone: The read ends 3 residues early relative to the CDR3; the germline J gene fills the gap. The gene calls are TRBV11-2 and TRBJ2-7; D remains ambiguous. V was trimmed by 5 bases and J by 3 bases, leaving 8 bases between them. Germline V gene data show CDR1 as SGHAT and CDR2 as FQNNGV. CDR3 length: 12 amino acids. The part of the CDR3 DNA that was read is TGTGCCAGCAGCCGGAACAGCTACGAG. Its protein product is CASSRNSYE. The CDR3 in full is CASSRNSYEQYF.

Points on this clone: With the read ending 3 residues before the CDR3 end, the germline J gene is used to fill in that end. The V and J genes are TRBV7-3 and TRBJ2-3; no definite D call. The CDR3 contains 13 residues. Trimming took off 4 bases at V and 4 bases at J, with 9 bases between the two ends. From germline, CDR1 is SGHTA and CDR2 FQGTGA. The CDR3 spells CASSSSTADTQYF. CDR3 bases read: TGTGCCAGCAGCTCTAGTACGGCAGATACG.

As for this clone: The read ends 3 residues before the CDR3 terminus; that terminus is restored from the germline J gene. The V and J genes are TRBV18 and TRBJ2-1; 8 nucleotides line up with TRBD2. The CDR3 has 17 amino acids. V lost 2 bases, J lost 5 bases, and 11 bases stayed unmatched. Germline V CDR1 and CDR2: KGHSH, LQKENI. Partial CDR3 DNA: TGTGCCAGCTCACCATTTACCTCACTAGCGGCGGACAATGAG. Encoded protein: CASSPFTSLAADNE. The complete CDR3 sequence is CASSPFTSLAADNEQFF. Based on the CDR3 plus reference TRBV18 and TRBJ2-1, the full variable domain is NAGVMQNPRHLVRRRGQEARLRCSPMKGHSHVYWYRQLPEEGLKFMVYLQKENIIDESGMPKERFSAEFPKEGPSILRIQQVVRGDSAAYFCASSPFTSLAADNEQFFGPGTRLTVL.

With regard to this clone: The read is 3 residues too short to cover the CDR3 end, so that end is filled in from the germline J gene. This sequence joins TRBV18 and TRBJ1-5; possibly TRBD1 for D (5 bases). V dropped 6 bases and J dropped 2 bases, with 11 bases sitting between them. This CDR3 region has 14 residues. CDR1 KGHSH and CDR2 LQKENI come from the germline V gene. The part of the CDR3 DNA that was read is TGTGCCAGCTCCCTCGGGGGTGGCAATCAGCCC. This translates into CASSLGGGNQP. The entire CDR3 reads CASSLGGGNQPQHF.

On this clone itself: Sequencing ends 3 residues short of the CDR3 end; the germline J gene provides the rest. This sequence joins TRBV20-1 and TRBJ2-3; 8 bases are shared with TRBD1. CDR3 length: 13 amino acids. Germline loops: CDR1 DFQATT, CDR2 SNEGSKA (reference sequence). The sequenced part of the CDR3 DNA is TGCAGTGCGTTACAGGGGGTAAGGAAGACG. It specifies CSALQGVRKT. The full CDR3 sequence reads CSALQGVRKTQYF.

On this clone: Read data end 3 residues before the CDR3 end; the end is taken from the germline J gene. The V and J genes are TRBV7-9 and TRBJ2-3, with a possible D match to TRBD2 (5 bases). The germline V gene has CDR1 SEHNR and CDR2 FQNEAQ (reference sequence). This CDR3 is built from 14 residues. V dropped 5 bases and J dropped 2 bases, with 11 bases sitting between them. CDR3 in amino acids: CASSTRGSTDTQYF. The sequenced CDR3 bases are TGTGCCAGCAGCACCCGGGGATCCACAGATACG.

Details on this clone: The read terminates 3 residues before the CDR3 end, so the remaining end is supplied by the germline J gene. V and J are TRBV6-4 and TRBJ2-3; 7 bases align to TRBD1. Germline CDR1 MRHNA, CDR2 SNTAGT. Trimming cost V 6 bases and J 0 bases; bases outside gene matches: 3. This CDR3 has 14 residues. The CDR3 is CASRPGQSTDTQYF. Partial CDR3 DNA: TGTGCCAGCAGACCGGGACAGAGCACAGATACG.

By frequency, this clone registers medium-sized. The observed sequence ends 3 residues before the CDR3 terminus, with the missing tail filled in from the germline J gene. The rearrangement links TRBV27 to TRBJ1-2, with 7 bases identical to TRBD1. This CDR3 has 12 residues. Germline CDR1 MNHEY, CDR2 SMNVEV (reference sequence). CDR3 DNA, as far as it was read: TGTGCCACCCGAGAGGGGGCTCTAAGC. Protein: CATREGALS. The entire CDR3 reads CATREGALSYTF.

A note on this clone: The sequence runs out 3 residues before the end of the CDR3; the remainder is reconstructed from the germline J gene. The rearrangement uses TRBV2 and TRBJ1-1; D is ambiguous. The CDR3 is 13 residues long. CDR1 and CDR2 from the germline V gene are SNHLY and FYNNEI. Deletions cut 4 bases from V and 4 bases from J, with 10 bases between. CDR3 protein: CASSAGFSTEAFF. The CDR3 bases that were read are TGTGCCAGCAGTGCGGGGTTTAGCACTGAA. Full variable domain (outside the CDR3, taken from reference TRBV2 and TRBJ1-1): EPEVTQTPSHQVTQMGQEVILRCVPISNHLYFYWYRQILGQKVEFLVSFYNNEISEKSEIFDDQFSVERPDGSNFTLKIRSTKLEDSAMYFCASSAGFSTEAFFGQGTRLTVV.

CDR3 sequence reads: CSAAQPNSPLHF. The part of the CDR3 DNA that was read is TGCAGTGCAGCGCAGCCTAATTCACCC. The chain combines TRBV20-1 with TRBJ1-6, with D unresolved. The CDR3 is cut off 3 residues early in the read; its end comes from the germline J gene. Trimming removed 6 bases at V and 6 bases at J, with 9 bases between. This CDR3 spans 12 amino acids. Looked up from germline, CDR1 is DFQATT and CDR2 is SNEGSKA (reference sequence).

Regarding this clone: The CDR3 end falls 3 residues outside the read, so it is completed with the germline J gene. The V gene is TRBV20-1, the J gene TRBJ1-6, with D possibly TRBD1 on 6 matching bases. V was pared by 3 bases and J by 10 bases, with 13 bases between. Germline CDR1 and CDR2: DFQATT and SNEGSKA (reference sequence). There are 13 residues in the CDR3. CDR3 sequence reads: CSASVGANSPLHF. The DNA read from the CDR3 is TGCAGTGCTAGCGTGGGGGCTAACTCACCC.